This T cell receptor (beta chain) was sequenced during a study of blood T cells in healthy people across ages. Alongside a J-beta primer mix, a sample-barcoded 5' primer served in a second PCR lasting about 6 to 11 cycles. TCRdb re-called the 5' RACE reads through MiXCR, storing one row per CDR3 protein. The sample records hundreds of thousands of distinct CDR3 sequences, over 40% being singletons. Germline-derived CDR1 and CDR2 are DFQATT and SNEGSKA (reference sequence). CDR3 length: 14 amino acids. The sequence derives from an elderly woman in good health. Material for sequencing was blood. V gene TRBV20-1 combines with J gene TRBJ2-1, with no clear D. This CDR3 is CSPWVARSYNEQFF. The DNA of the CDR3 is TGCAGCCCTTGGGTGGCCCGCTCCTACAATGAGCAGTTCTTC.